Following are 29 T cell receptor beta chains from one sample sequenced in a study of neoadjuvant anti-PD-1 for oral cavity cancer. Sequenced by immunoSEQ multiplex PCR; TCRdb stores in-frame clones only, minus some. The table has under 25,000 clones, 25% to 30% seen once. As to time point: after neoadjuvant nivolumab, at surgical resection. Sequenced here: tumor tissue, sampled after nivolumab (anti-PD-1) treatment. The receptors come from a person aged 40-85 years with oral cavity squamous cell carcinoma.

The chain uses TRBV5-1 and TRBJ1-6; TRBD1 aligns across 9 bases. Germline loops: CDR1 SGHRS, CDR2 YFSETQ. The CDR3 is made up of 15 amino acids. The ends lost 0 bases at V and 7 bases at J; junction bases unmatched: 2. CDR3 coding DNA: TGCGCCAGCAGCTTGGTGGGACAGGGAAATTCACCCCTCCACTTT. Its protein product is CASSLVGQGNSPLHF.

The chain combines TRBV30 with TRBJ1-1; D is possibly TRBD1 (6 bases). V lost 0 bases and J 10 bases, leaving 15 bases between the germline ends. The CDR3 covers 13 residues. CDR1 is GTSNPN, CDR2 SVGIG, per germline (reference sequence). The CDR3 region has the DNA TGTGCCTGGAGTGTAGGGGCGGGACATCCAGCTTTCTTT. Protein product: CAWSVGAGHPAFF. Combining the CDR3 with reference TRBV30 and TRBJ1-1 gives the whole variable domain SQTIHQWPATLVQPVGSPLSLECTVEGTSNPNLYWYRQAAGRGLQLLFYSVGIGQISSEVPQNLSASRPQDRQFILSSKKLLLSDSGFYLCAWSVGAGHPAFFGQGTRLTVV.

This clone showed up just a few times. The V call is TRBV19, the J call TRBJ1-6; 9 positions agree with TRBD1. The V and J ends lost 4 bases and 8 bases, in that order; junction bases with no gene match: 9. Germline V CDR1 and CDR2: LNHDA, SQIVND (reference sequence). CDR3 length: 16 residues. Here the CDR3 reads CASSRGTGIVYSPLHF. The CDR3 DNA sequence: TGTGCCAGTAGTAGGGGGACAGGGATCGTGTATTCACCCCTCCACTTT.

This clone has just a few counts. The genes are TRBV5-1 and TRBJ1-5; a weak D match, TRBD1 (6 bases). V shed 0 bases and J shed 1 base, with 11 bases lying between them. Germline V gives CDR1 SGHRS, CDR2 YFSETQ. This CDR3 comprises 16 residues. CDR3 bases: TGCGCCAGCAGCTTGGTCGGAGGGGGGAGCAATCAGCCCCAGCATTTT. Residues: CASSLVGGGSNQPQHF.

The table lists this clone with many counts. The V call is TRBV27, the J call TRBJ2-1; the D gene is possibly TRBD2 (5 bases). CDR1 is MNHEY and CDR2 is SMNVEV in the germline V gene (reference sequence). Deletions cut 6 bases from V and 9 bases from J, with 21 bases between. CDR3 size: 15 residues. CDR3 sequence (DNA): TGTGCCAGCAGGACGTTACTAGGTGGTGCGAGTGAGCAGTTCTTC. This gives the protein CASRTLLGGASEQFF.

This clone was detected once. The chain carries TRBV2 and TRBJ2-7; 10 positions match TRBD2. This CDR3 contains 14 residues. The V gene end was trimmed by 4 bases and the J gene end by 7 bases; junction bases not matched to a gene: 7. The V gene's germline CDR1 is SNHLY and CDR2 FYNNEI. CDR3 loop: CASSGLAGPGEQYF. Here the CDR3 DNA reads TGTGCCAGCAGTGGACTAGCGGGCCCAGGGGAGCAGTACTTC.

The sample holds a few counts of this clone. The chain couples TRBV2 to TRBJ2-1, with 13 nucleotides matching TRBD2. Trimming at V came to 6 bases and at J to 5 bases, leaving 7 bases not matched to a gene. The CDR3 is 16 amino acids. The germline CDR1 and CDR2 sequences are SNHLY and FYNNEI. For the CDR3, the DNA is TGTGCCAGCAGGGGACTAGCGGGATACCTAGACAATGAGCAGTTCTTC. Its protein product is CASRGLAGYLDNEQFF.

By share, this clone ranks as medium-sized (0.01 to 0.1%). This chain uses TRBV30 with TRBJ1-5, with D uncertain. The CDR3 contains 14 residues. CDR1 and CDR2 from the germline V gene are GTSNPN and SVGIG (reference sequence). The V gene lost 4 bases and the J gene lost 1 base, with 11 bases spanning the gap. The CDR3 protein is CAWTDMYSNQPQHF. CDR3 coding DNA: TGTGCCTGGACCGACATGTACAGCAATCAGCCCCAGCATTTT.

The sample holds a few counts of this clone. The chain joins TRBV21-1 to TRBJ1-5; TRBD1, the D gene given by the table, was not confirmed from the DNA. TRBV21-1 is described as a pseudogene. The CDR3 is made up of 15 amino acids. This CDR3 reads CASSKHGQGNQPQHF. The CDR3, as DNA: TGTGCCAGCAGCAAACACGGACAGGGCAATCAGCCCCAGCATTTT.

This clone was counted many times. The rearrangement uses TRBV4-1 and TRBJ1-1; no clear D. Germline lookup yields CDR1 MGHRA and CDR2 YSYEKL. V lost 3 bases to trimming and J lost 8 bases, with 7 bases between them. The CDR3 is 11 residues long. CDR3 DNA: TGCGCCAGCAGCCATGGCCAGGAAGCTTTCTTT. Protein: CASSHGQEAFF.

Remarks on this clone: Sequence at one end of the junction differs from germline and may be a read error. The V gene is TRBV7-7, the J gene TRBJ1-1; D is undetermined. Germline values: CDR1 SSHAT, CDR2 FNYEAQ (reference sequence). This CDR3 has 13 amino acids. The CDR3 sequence: CASSLSKNTEAFF. The CDR3 DNA reads TGTGCTAGCAGCCTCTCCAAGAACACTGAAGCTTTCTTT.

This clone was seen more than once but under ten times. The rearrangement uses TRBV7-6 and TRBJ1-1; D uncertain. Germline CDR1 is SGHVS and CDR2 is FNYEAQ. The V end was cut by 6 bases, the J end by 0 bases, with 11 bases between. This CDR3 spans 14 amino acids. This chain's CDR3 is CASSNWGLNTEAFF. DNA of the CDR3: TGTGCCAGCAGTAACTGGGGTTTGAACACTGAAGCTTTCTTT.

The genes are TRBV9 and TRBJ2-7; 12 bases match TRBD2. Germline V lookup: CDR1 SGDLS, CDR2 YYNGEE. Losses at the gene ends were 0 bases for V and 6 bases for J; bases not matched to a gene: 16. The CDR3 is 19 amino acids. CDR3 loop: CASSVDHGGFASGRVEQYF. Written as DNA, the CDR3 is TGTGCCAGCAGCGTAGATCATGGAGGGTTTGCTAGCGGGAGGGTCGAGCAGTACTTC.

The chain joins TRBV18 to TRBJ1-1; a possible D gene is TRBD1 (5 bases). This CDR3 comprises 14 residues. Looked up from germline, CDR1 is KGHSH and CDR2 is LQKENI. V was clipped by 6 bases and J by 1 base, with 12 bases between them. Here the CDR3 reads CASSRPGRNTEAFF. CDR3 coding DNA: TGTGCCAGCTCGCGCCCGGGGCGGAACACTGAAGCTTTCTTT.

This sequence joins TRBV11-2 and TRBJ1-1, with D tentatively TRBD1 (5 bases). Trimming stripped 5 bases from V and 3 bases from J, with 19 bases between. The CDR3 has 16 residues. The germline V gene encodes CDR1 SGHAT and CDR2 FQNNGV. CDR3 coding DNA: TGTGCCAGCAGCCTTCGGGACCCTAGGGAGGACACTGAAGCTTTCTTT. Translating it yields CASSLRDPREDTEAFF.

The V call is TRBV27, the J call TRBJ2-7, with D unclear. This CDR3 is built from 15 residues. V gave up 3 bases and J gave up 2 bases, with 14 bases separating them. CDR1 is MNHEY, CDR2 SMNVEV, per germline (reference sequence). This CDR3 is CASSFAVIAPYEQYF. The DNA for the CDR3 is TGTGCCAGCAGTTTTGCGGTGATCGCCCCCTACGAGCAGTACTTC.

This clone was seen only a few times. This chain connects TRBV7-6 to TRBJ1-4; 7 positions match TRBD1. With 2 bases clipped from V and 0 bases from J, the junction kept 3 bases outside the gene matches. The CDR3 length is 16 residues. Germline V lookup: CDR1 SGHVS, CDR2 FNYEAQ. The CDR3 loop is CASSLTGTATNEKLFF. In DNA, the CDR3 is TGTGCCAGCAGCTTAACCGGGACAGCAACTAATGAAAAACTGTTTTTT.

This clone was found a few times. V and J are TRBV19 and TRBJ1-5, with a possible D match to TRBD1 (5 bases). Germline V gene data show CDR1 as LNHDA and CDR2 as SQIVND (reference sequence). The length of the CDR3 is 15 residues. The V gene lost 7 bases and the J gene lost 2 bases, with 15 bases spanning the gap. In DNA, the CDR3 is TGTGCCAGTACCACGATGTGGGGGGGCAATCAGCCCCAGCATTTT. This gives the protein CASTTMWGGNQPQHF.

This clone has more than one count but fewer than ten. V and J are TRBV5-1 and TRBJ2-5; D perhaps matches TRBD2 (6 bases). The length of the CDR3 is 14 residues. From germline, CDR1 is SGHRS and CDR2 YFSETQ. V lost 3 bases and J lost 5, with 14 bases in between. The CDR3 nucleotides are TGCGCCAGCAGCTACACTAGTCGGGGGGAGACCCAGTACTTC. Its translation: CASSYTSRGETQYF. Variable domain in full (rest from reference TRBV5-1 and TRBJ2-5): KAGVTQTPRYLIKTRGQQVTLSCSPISGHRSVSWYQQTPGQGLQFLFEYFSETQRNKGNFPGRFSGRQFSNSRSEMNVSTLELGDSALYLCASSYTSRGETQYFGPGTRLLVL.

The V and J genes are TRBV20-1 and TRBJ2-3, with D perhaps being TRBD1 or TRBD2 (6 bases each). The CDR3 length is 11 residues. Germline values: CDR1 DFQATT, CDR2 SNEGSKA (reference sequence). The CDR3 sequence is CRGGSTDTQYF. The CDR3 coding sequence is TGCAGGGGGGGCAGCACAGATACGCAGTATTTT.

This clone has only a few counts. The V and J genes are TRBV5-1 and TRBJ1-1; 7 bases map to TRBD1. V dropped 3 bases and J dropped 3; count of bases not matched to a gene: 8. The CDR3 sequence is 15 residues long. Per germline, CDR1 SGHRS and CDR2 YFSETQ. CDR3 nucleotide sequence: TGCGCCAGCAGCTCACAGGGGTTATTTGACACTGAAGCTTTCTTT. Protein product: CASSSQGLFDTEAFF.

The chain recombines TRBV6-1 with TRBJ1-2; perhaps TRBD1 as D (6 bases). Germline V gene lookup returns CDR1 MNHNS and CDR2 SASEGT. This CDR3 has 14 residues. Deletions cut 7 bases from V and 2 bases from J, with 14 bases between. CDR3 in DNA: TGTGCCAGCATGGAGGGGGGCTCGAACTATGGCTACACCTTC. It translates to CASMEGGSNYGYTF.

The chain has TRBV28 and TRBJ1-2; tentatively, D is TRBD1 (5 bases). There are 13 residues in the CDR3. Per the germline V gene, CDR1 is MDHEN and CDR2 is SYDVKM. V shed 3 bases and J shed 6 bases, with 11 bases lying between them. The CDR3 coding sequence is TGTGCCAGCAGTTTCAGGGTTACCCATGGCTACACCTTC. It yields the protein CASSFRVTHGYTF.

The chain recombines TRBV6-6 with TRBJ2-7; D gene uncertain. The V end was cut by 6 bases, the J end by 3 bases, with 15 bases between. CDR1 MNHNY and CDR2 SVGAGI come from the germline V gene (reference sequence). This CDR3 comprises 14 residues. CDR3 region: CASRQGPRSYEQYF. The DNA of the CDR3 is TGTGCCAGCAGGCAAGGACCACGAAGCTACGAGCAGTACTTC.

The V gene is TRBV19, the J gene TRBJ2-3, with 9 positions matching TRBD1. V dropped 5 bases and J dropped 3; count of bases not matched to a gene: 9. Germline V CDR1 and CDR2: LNHDA, SQIVND (reference sequence). The length of the CDR3 is 16 residues. In nucleotides, the CDR3 is TGTGCCAGTAGTGGGTCTTGGGGACAGGGAACAGATACGCAGTATTTT. Translating gives CASSGSWGQGTDTQYF.

This clone was counted a few times. The chain uses TRBV28 and TRBJ2-2; TRBD1 matches 7 bases. The CDR3 runs 17 residues. Unmatched junction bases numbered 13, after V lost 2 bases and J lost 7 bases. Germline V gene lookup returns CDR1 MDHEN and CDR2 SYDVKM. DNA of the CDR3: TGTGCCAGCAGTTTACAGAGGACAGGACGAAGAATCGGGGAGCTGTTTTTT. Translating it yields CASSLQRTGRRIGELFF.

The chain carries TRBV5-1 and TRBJ1-2, with TRBD1 matching over 10 bases. Germline V gene sequence: CDR1 SGHRS, CDR2 YFSETQ. The junction had 6 bases not matched to a gene; V was cut back by 3 bases and J by 4 bases. The CDR3 contains 15 residues. DNA of the CDR3: TGCGCCAGCAGCTACGGGACAGGGGCGGTCTATGGCTACACCTTC. As protein: CASSYGTGAVYGYTF. The full variable domain, its missing parts supplied by reference TRBV5-1 and TRBJ1-2, is KAGVTQTPRYLIKTRGQQVTLSCSPISGHRSVSWYQQTPGQGLQFLFEYFSETQRNKGNFPGRFSGRQFSNSRSEMNVSTLELGDSALYLCASSYGTGAVYGYTFGSGTRLTVV.

The chain combines TRBV7-9 with TRBJ2-2, with 13 bases matching TRBD2. V trimming: 5 bases; J trimming: 2 bases; junction bases outside the gene matches: 5. Germline lookup yields CDR1 SEHNR and CDR2 FQNEAQ (reference sequence). The CDR3 covers 17 residues. The CDR3 spells CASSIGLAGVNTGELFF. The CDR3 nucleotides are TGTGCCAGCAGCATTGGACTAGCGGGGGTTAACACCGGGGAGCTGTTTTTT.

V is TRBV30 and J is TRBJ1-4; possibly TRBD1 for D (6 bases). The V gene lost 0 bases and the J gene lost 5 bases, with 19 bases spanning the gap. CDR3 length: 17 residues. The germline V gene encodes CDR1 GTSNPN and CDR2 SVGIG (reference sequence). In DNA form, the CDR3 reads TGTGCCTGGAGTGTCCCTATGACAGGTCGGAGGAATGAAAAACTGTTTTTT. It specifies CAWSVPMTGRRNEKLFF.